The clone carrying this T cell receptor (beta chain) has a handful of counts. Assay: immunoSEQ multiplex PCR; the TCRdb copy retains only in-frame clones and omits some. The table includes about 190,000 clones, around 83% detected once. The data belong to a study of blood T cell repertoires in COVID-19. Overall study context: COVID-19 samples, acute and convalescent, were from the United States, Italy and Spain.

Participant-given clinical history determined each cohort assignment. In the 2 weeks before study entry, exposed participants met a COVID-19 case, which was PCR-confirmed or clinician-diagnosed. CDR1 and CDR2 from the germline V gene are MNHEY and SVGAGI. This CDR3 contains 13 residues. The ends lost 5 bases at V and 10 bases at J; junction bases unmatched: 7. This sequence originates from a woman aged 25-40 years who had been exposed to COVID-19. The chain uses TRBV6-5 and TRBJ1-4; 7 nucleotides match TRBD1. Sequencing used PBMCs or T cells enriched from blood (not recorded which). CDR3 in amino acids: CASSNRDSGKLFF. CDR3 coding DNA: TGTGCCAGCAGTAACCGGGACAGCGGAAAACTGTTTTTT.